A selection of T cell receptor beta chains follows, all from one sample in a study of regulatory T cells in long-lasting Graves disease. TCRdb fed the multiplex PCR reads into MiXCR, producing one record per CDR3 protein. The sample comprises around 500,000 distinct CDR3 sequences, about 14% of which are singletons, and roughly 9.7% rests with the top ten. These same data were also listed under a study on T cells in Graves' hyperthyroidism and ophthalmopathy.

Sequencing used peripheral blood mononuclear cells (PBMCs), obtained at new diagnosis, from a patient treated with antithyroid drugs. These receptors were obtained from a man aged 30 to 45 with Graves disease. CDR3s include the opening cysteine and the closing phenylalanine or tryptophan. A D gene is named only where the DNA matches it firmly. Size values are once, few and many counts, or a class for expanded clones, and some rows have none.

j_call: TRBJ2-7
v_call: TRBV27
clone_size: many
d_call: .
cdr3_aa: CASRSTQGYEQYF
cdr3_nt: TGTGCCAGCAGATCCACTCAGGGTTACGAGCAGTACTTC

j_call: TRBJ1-4
v_call: TRBV2
clone_size: many
d_call: .
cdr3_aa: CASSGDGPNEKLFF
cdr3_nt: TGTGCCAGCAGTGGGGACGGTCCTAATGAAAAACTGTTTTTT

j_call: TRBJ2-1
v_call: TRBV2
clone_size: many
d_call: .
cdr3_aa: CASSQDVISYNEQFF
cdr3_nt: TGTGCCAGCAGCCAGGACGTAATATCCTACAATGAGCAGTTCTTC

j_call: TRBJ1-2
v_call: TRBV9
clone_size: many
d_call: TRBD1
cdr3_aa: CASSAPLTGTENYGYTF
cdr3_nt: TGTGCCAGCAGCGCCCCCTTAACCGGGACAGAGAACTATGGCTACACCTTC

j_call: TRBJ2-3
v_call: TRBV20-1
clone_size: many
d_call: .
cdr3_aa: CSAQTEGDTQYF
cdr3_nt: TGCAGTGCCCAGACAGAGGGAGATACGCAGTATTTT

j_call: TRBJ2-1
v_call: TRBV7-3
clone_size: many
d_call: .
cdr3_aa: CASSLTPGQSNEQFF
cdr3_nt: TGTGCCAGCAGCTTAACCCCGGGGCAGAGCAATGAGCAGTTCTTC

j_call: TRBJ1-1
v_call: TRBV5-1
clone_size: many
d_call: .
cdr3_aa: CASSLIGLGGTEAFF
cdr3_nt: TGCGCCAGCAGCTTGATCGGCCTTGGGGGAACTGAAGCTTTCTTT

j_call: TRBJ1-1
v_call: TRBV12-5
clone_size: .
d_call: .
cdr3_aa: CASGLPALEGQADTEAFF
cdr3_nt: TGTGCTAGTGGTTTGCCCGCCTTAGAAGGGCAGGCAGACACTGAAGCTTTCTTT

j_call: TRBJ2-5
v_call: TRBV6-5
clone_size: many
d_call: TRBD2
cdr3_aa: CASSYRLAGDQTQYF
cdr3_nt: TGTGCCAGCAGTTACAGACTAGCGGGAGATCAGACCCAGTACTTC

j_call: TRBJ2-1
v_call: TRBV3-1
clone_size: .
d_call: .
cdr3_aa: CASSLFDWGNNEQFF
cdr3_nt: TGTGCCAGCAGCCTCTTCGACTGGGGAAACAATGAGCAGTTCTTC

j_call: TRBJ2-1
v_call: TRBV20-1
clone_size: many
d_call: TRBD2
cdr3_aa: CVGGGYNEQFF
cdr3_nt: TGCGTCGGGGGGGGGTACAATGAGCAGTTCTTC

j_call: TRBJ2-7
v_call: TRBV7-2
clone_size: many
d_call: .
cdr3_aa: CASSILGGDSSYEQYF
cdr3_nt: TGTGCCAGCAGCATCCTAGGGGGGGACAGCTCCTACGAGCAGTACTTC

j_call: TRBJ2-3
v_call: TRBV5-1
clone_size: .
d_call: .
cdr3_aa: CASSLLVGQDTQYF
cdr3_nt: TGCGCCAGCAGCTTATTGGTAGGGCAGGATACGCAGTATTTT

j_call: TRBJ2-2
v_call: TRBV7-9
clone_size: .
d_call: TRBD1
cdr3_aa: CASSRYKTSGTGNTGELFF
cdr3_nt: TGTGCCAGCAGCAGATACAAGACTTCCGGGACAGGGAACACCGGGGAGCTGTTTTTT

j_call: TRBJ1-1
v_call: TRBV15
clone_size: many
d_call: .
cdr3_aa: CATKVQTNTEAFF
cdr3_nt: TGTGCCACCAAGGTTCAAACGAACACTGAAGCTTTCTTT

j_call: TRBJ2-2
v_call: TRBV10-3
clone_size: few
d_call: .
cdr3_aa: CAIKQFWDANTGELFF
cdr3_nt: TGTGCCATCAAACAGTTTTGGGATGCGAACACCGGGGAGCTGTTTTTT

j_call: TRBJ1-3
v_call: TRBV2
clone_size: many
d_call: TRBD1
cdr3_aa: CASSKTGTTAGNTIYF
cdr3_nt: TGTGCCAGCAGCAAGACAGGGACGACAGCTGGAAACACCATATATTTT

j_call: TRBJ1-1
v_call: TRBV6-4
clone_size: many
d_call: .
cdr3_aa: CASSDSGGATEAFF
cdr3_nt: TGTGCCAGCAGTGACTCGGGAGGAGCCACTGAAGCTTTCTTT